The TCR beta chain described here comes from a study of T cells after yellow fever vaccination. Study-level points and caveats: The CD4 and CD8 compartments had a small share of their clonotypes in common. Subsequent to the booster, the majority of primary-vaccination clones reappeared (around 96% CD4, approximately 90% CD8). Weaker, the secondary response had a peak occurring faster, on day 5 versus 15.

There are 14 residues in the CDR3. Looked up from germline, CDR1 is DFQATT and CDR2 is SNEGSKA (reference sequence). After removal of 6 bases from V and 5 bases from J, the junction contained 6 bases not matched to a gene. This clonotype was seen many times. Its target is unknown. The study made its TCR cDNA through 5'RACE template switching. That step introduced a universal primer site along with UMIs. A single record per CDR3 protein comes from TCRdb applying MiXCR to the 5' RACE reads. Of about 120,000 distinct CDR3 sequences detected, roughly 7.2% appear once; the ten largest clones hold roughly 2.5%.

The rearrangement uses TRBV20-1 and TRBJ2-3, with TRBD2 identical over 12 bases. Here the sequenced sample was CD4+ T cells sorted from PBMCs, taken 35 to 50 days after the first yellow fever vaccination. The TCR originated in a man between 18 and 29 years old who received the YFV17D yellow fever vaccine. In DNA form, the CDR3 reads TGCAGTGCCATACTAGCGGGGGGCCGAGATACGCAGTATTTT. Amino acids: CSAILAGGRDTQYF.